This TCR beta chain was sequenced in a study of blood T cell repertoires in COVID-19. On the study more broadly: Italy, Spain and the United States were the sources of the convalescent and acute COVID-19 samples. In each case, the material was cDNA or gDNA derived from T cells, B-cell-depleted T cells, or PBMCs.

In the authors' methods: Amplification from reference gene primers served as the basis for estimated nucleated cell counts. TCRdb's table, derived via immunoSEQ multiplex PCR, lists solely in-frame clones and lacks some. V and J calls and clone size are copied from that table; D and trimming were computed from the DNA. The sample includes 210,000 or so clones, about 82% of them seen just once. The sequencing sample was made of peripheral blood. The clonotype originates from a woman at least 80 years old with acute or convalescent COVID-19.

The CDR3 bases are TGTGCCAGCAGCCAAGGAGAGGGAAACACTGAAGCTTTCTTT. Its translation: CASSQGEGNTEAFF. The V and J genes are TRBV3-1 (or the pseudogene TRBV3-2) and TRBJ1-1, with D uncertain. Trimming cost V 1 base and J 2 bases, with 8 bases left between them. Germline lookup yields CDR1 LGHDT and CDR2 YNNKEL (reference sequence). CDR3 length equals 14 residues.